This passage covers 8 T cell receptor beta chains from one sample sequenced in a study of T cells in narcolepsy. Data came from immunoSEQ multiplex PCR; TCRdb stores just in-frame clones and leaves some out. This table has around 18,000 clones, 55% to 75% appearing once. The sequencing input was CD45RA- memory CD8+ T cells from PBMCs. These receptors all come from a human donor with narcolepsy.

The chain recombines TRBV6-6 with TRBJ1-1, with D tentatively TRBD1 (5 bases). Germline loops: CDR1 MNHNY, CDR2 SVGAGI (reference sequence). V gave up 0 bases and J gave up 9 bases, with 8 bases separating them. The CDR3 is made up of 12 amino acids. CDR3 DNA sequence: TGTGCCAGCAGTTACTCAGGGACTCAAGCTTTCTTT. Protein product: CASSYSGTQAFF.

The chain couples TRBV19 to TRBJ2-5, with no clear D. V was trimmed by 6 bases and J by 2 bases, leaving 4 bases between them. The CDR3 covers 11 residues. In germline, CDR1 is LNHDA, CDR2 SQIVND (reference sequence). The DNA for the CDR3 is TGTGCCAGTAGCCTACAAGAGACCCAGTACTTC. Its protein product is CASSLQETQYF.

The rearrangement links TRBV19 to TRBJ2-1; D gene unclear. This CDR3 comprises 14 residues. The germline gives CDR1 LNHDA, CDR2 SQIVND (reference sequence). V lost 4 bases, J lost 8 bases, and 15 bases lay in between. The CDR3 here is CASSSYVTLDEQFF. The CDR3 DNA follows: TGTGCCAGTAGTAGTTATGTGACGTTGGATGAGCAGTTCTTC.

J is TRBJ2-5 and V is TRBV7-2; D call uncertain. This CDR3 is built from 12 residues. Germline CDR1 and CDR2: SGHTA and FQGNSA. Trimming pared 6 bases from V and 7 bases from J, leaving 12 bases between. CDR3 nucleotide sequence: TGTGCCAGCAGGCCTACGCACGGGACCCAGTACTTC. This encodes CASRPTHGTQYF.

J is TRBJ2-1 and V is TRBV4-1; D possibly corresponds to TRBD2 (5 bases). This CDR3 contains 17 residues. Trimming took 0 bases from V and 6 from J, leaving 18 bases between them. In germline, CDR1 is MGHRA, CDR2 YSYEKL. As DNA, the CDR3 is TGCGCCAGCAGCCAAGATTCGGCTAGCAGCCCGGGCAATGAGCAGTTCTTC. It specifies CASSQDSASSPGNEQFF.

Judged by abundance, this clone is medium-sized. The rearrangement links TRBV5-1 to TRBJ1-2; unclear D gene. This CDR3 spans 17 amino acids. CDR1 is SGHRS and CDR2 is YFSETQ in the germline V gene. Trimming pared 0 bases from V and 3 bases from J, leaving 18 bases between. Here the CDR3 reads CASSLASLASRDYGYTF. CDR3 DNA: TGCGCCAGCAGCTTGGCCAGTTTGGCTTCCAGAGACTATGGCTACACCTTC. The whole variable domain, filled in from reference TRBV5-1 and TRBJ1-2, reads KAGVTQTPRYLIKTRGQQVTLSCSPISGHRSVSWYQQTPGQGLQFLFEYFSETQRNKGNFPGRFSGRQFSNSRSEMNVSTLELGDSALYLCASSLASLASRDYGYTFGSGTRLTVV.

The CDR3 reads CANRARITEAFF. The CDR3 DNA reads TGTGCCAACAGGGCGCGGATCACTGAAGCTTTCTTT. The chain uses TRBV2 and TRBJ1-1, with D possibly being TRBD1 (6 bases). CDR1 and CDR2 (germline): SNHLY, FYNNEI. The length of the CDR3 is 12 residues. The germline V and J ends were trimmed by 10 bases and 4 bases, with 13 bases remaining between them.

This chain links TRBV7-9 with TRBJ2-3; D ambiguous. The V end lost 5 bases, the J end lost 3 bases, and 9 bases lay between the germline ends. This CDR3 is built from 13 residues. Germline V gene lookup returns CDR1 SEHNR and CDR2 FQNEAQ (reference sequence). The CDR3 region has the DNA TGTGCCAGCAGCCCAGGCGAGACAGATACGCAGTATTTT. Translating gives CASSPGETDTQYF.